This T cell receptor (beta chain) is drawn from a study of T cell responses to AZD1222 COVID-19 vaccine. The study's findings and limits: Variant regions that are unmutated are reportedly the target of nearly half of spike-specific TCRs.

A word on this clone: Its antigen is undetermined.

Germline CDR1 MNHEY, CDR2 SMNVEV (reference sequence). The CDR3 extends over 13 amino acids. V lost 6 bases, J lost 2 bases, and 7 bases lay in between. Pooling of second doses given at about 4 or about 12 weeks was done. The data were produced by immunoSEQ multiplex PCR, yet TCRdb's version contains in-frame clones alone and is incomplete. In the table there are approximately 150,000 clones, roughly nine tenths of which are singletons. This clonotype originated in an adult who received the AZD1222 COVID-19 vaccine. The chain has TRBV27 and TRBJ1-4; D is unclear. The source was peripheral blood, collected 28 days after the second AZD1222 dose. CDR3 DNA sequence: TGTGCCAGCAGGACGACTACTAATGAAAAACTGTTTTTT. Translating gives CASRTTTNEKLFF.